The 25 T cell receptor beta chains in this list originate from one sample, sequenced in a study of chemoradiotherapy in HPV16-positive cancers. Sequencing was performed with immunoSEQ multiplex PCR; in TCRdb, only in-frame clones are kept and a portion is missing. The table records roughly 2,700 clones, over 70% of them present only once. The sequencing used tumor tissue, collected from a patient who underwent chemoradiotherapy. All receptors derive from a human donor with HPV-associated anogenital cancer.

On this clone itself: Because the CDR3's place on the DNA is in doubt, the DNA is left out and the CDR3 is given as listed by TCRdb. The V gene is TRBV7-5, the J gene TRBJ1-1; the table names TRBD1, a call not compared with the DNA. TRBV7-5 represents a pseudogene. The CDR3 has 15 amino acids, counting both end residues. The CDR3 is CVRSLVAGGSTEAFF.

The J gene is TRBJ2-3, the V gene TRBV9; TRBD2 matches at 7 bases. Germline values: CDR1 SGDLS, CDR2 YYNGEE. This CDR3 spans 14 amino acids. J was trimmed by 3 bases and V by 3 bases; bases with no gene match: 4. The chain's CDR3 is CASSDWRGTDTQYF. CDR3 DNA sequence: TGTGCCAGCAGCGACTGGCGGGGGACAGATACGCAGTATTTT.

V and J are TRBV15 and TRBJ2-6, with TRBD1 matching 9 bases. Germline-derived CDR1 and CDR2 are LNHNV and YYDKDF (reference sequence). Trimming at V came to 5 bases and at J to 3 bases, leaving 5 bases not matched to a gene. The CDR3 covers 16 residues. The CDR3 protein is CATSDRTGDGANVLTF. The CDR3 DNA reads TGTGCCACCAGCGACCGGACAGGGGATGGGGCCAACGTCCTGACTTTC. The full variable domain, rest sourced from reference TRBV15 and TRBJ2-6, is DAMVIQNPRYQVTQFGKPVTLSCSQTLNHNVMYWYQQKSSQAPKLLFHYYDKDFNNEADTPDNFQSRRPNTSFCFLDIRSPGLGDTAMYLCATSDRTGDGANVLTFGAGSRLTVL.

Only a few counts were recorded for this clone. The chain recombines TRBV2 with TRBJ2-3, with D hard to call. The germline V and J ends were trimmed by 5 bases and 2 bases, with 8 bases remaining between them. CDR1 is SNHLY, CDR2 FYNNEI, per germline. The CDR3 consists of 13 residues. CDR3 amino acids: CASSRSITDTQYF. The CDR3 DNA follows: TGTGCCAGCAGTAGGTCCATCACAGATACGCAGTATTTT.

This clone was recorded once. The CDR3 nucleotides read TGTGCCAGCAGCACGCGGACGACCGGGGTGGGTACTGAAGCTTTCTTT. This sequence encodes CASSTRTTGVGTEAFF. The chain combines TRBV5-6 with TRBJ1-1; D is unclear. From germline, CDR1 is SGHDT and CDR2 YYEEEE. V was clipped by 4 bases and J by 5 bases, with 21 bases between them. This CDR3 contains 16 residues.

The rearrangement uses TRBV7-2 and TRBJ1-4; 7 bases align to TRBD1. Germline V CDR1 and CDR2: SGHTA, FQGNSA. With 4 bases clipped from V and 8 bases from J, the junction kept 10 bases outside the gene matches. This CDR3 contains 15 residues. This CDR3 reads CASSSVGDRDEKLFF. The CDR3 coding sequence is TGTGCCAGCAGCTCAGTGGGCGACAGGGACGAAAAACTGTTTTTT.

This sequence joins TRBV5-4 and TRBJ2-7; 7 bases line up with TRBD1. This CDR3 region has 16 residues. Germline CDR1 is SGHNT and CDR2 is YYREEE (reference sequence). With 9 bases clipped from V and 6 bases from J, the junction kept 21 bases outside the gene matches. The CDR3 sequence: CATSRWTGLPLSEQYF. DNA for the CDR3: TGTGCCACCTCAAGATGGACAGGACTTCCACTCAGCGAGCAGTACTTC.

In this sample, this clone turned up a few times. V and J are TRBV6-4 and TRBJ2-2; 10 bases line up with TRBD2. CDR1 and CDR2 (germline): MRHNA, SNTAGT. V gave up 2 bases and J gave up 6 bases; unmatched junction bases: 0. The CDR3 runs 14 residues. Here the CDR3 DNA reads TGTGCCAGCAGTGACAGCGGGGGGGCCGGGGAGCTGTTTTTT. This translates into CASSDSGGAGELFF.

CDR3 residues: CASSARVSGNTIYF. In DNA, the CDR3 is TGTGCCAGCAGTGCGCGGGTGTCTGGAAACACCATATATTTT. This chain links TRBV2 with TRBJ1-3, with no clear D. Germline V gene lookup returns CDR1 SNHLY and CDR2 FYNNEI. The CDR3 consists of 14 residues. Trimming cost V 4 bases and J 1 base, with 8 bases left between them.

The gene calls are TRBV5-1 and TRBJ2-1, with D possibly being TRBD1 (6 bases). Germline V lookup: CDR1 SGHRS, CDR2 YFSETQ. V was clipped by 0 bases and J by 6 bases, with 13 bases between them. The CDR3 runs 15 residues. In DNA, the CDR3 is TGCGCCAGCAGCTTGGGAAACAGGGAACCCAATGAGCAGTTCTTC. It encodes CASSLGNREPNEQFF.

V gene TRBV4-3 combines with J gene TRBJ2-1; 9 bases fit TRBD1. Germline CDR1 reads LGHNA; CDR2 reads YSLEER. The V segment lost 2 bases and the J segment 8 bases; nucleotides outside the gene matches: 4. The length of the CDR3 is 14 residues. The CDR3 DNA reads TGCGCCAGCAGCCAAACAGGGGGCTTGGATGAGCAGTTCTTC. Translating it yields CASSQTGGLDEQFF.

The chain joins TRBV11-2 to TRBJ1-1; no reliable D call. The CDR3 contains 12 residues. Germline V gene lookup returns CDR1 SGHAT and CDR2 FQNNGV. Between the trimmed V and J ends, which lost 4 bases and 11 bases, there was a span of 14 bases. The CDR3 DNA sequence: TGTGCCAGCAGCTCCCTCAGCGGGAAGGCTTTCTTT. Translation gives CASSSLSGKAFF.

This clone counts as large. The same CDR3 arises from other DNA sequences in this sample as well. This rearrangement joins TRBV6-5 to TRBJ2-5; a weak D match, TRBD2 (6 bases). The CDR3 extends over 12 amino acids. Germline V CDR1 and CDR2: MNHEY, SVGAGI. With 6 bases removed from V and 5 bases from J, the gap between germline ends came to 10 bases. CDR3 sequence: CASRSGGETQYF. The CDR3 DNA reads as TGTGCCAGCAGATCAGGAGGGGAGACCCAGTACTTC.

The chain couples TRBV27 to TRBJ2-2; D is ambiguous. V lost 8 bases and J lost 7, with 14 bases in between. The germline CDR1 and CDR2 sequences are MNHEY and SMNVEV (reference sequence). The CDR3 length is 13 residues. Written as DNA, the CDR3 is TGTGCCAGCCACACCCCCCCTCACGGGGAGCTGTTTTTT. This sequence encodes CASHTPPHGELFF.

In this sample, this clone turned up a few times. The V gene is TRBV4-2, the J gene TRBJ2-7; 10 nucleotides align to TRBD2. J lost 3 bases, V lost 4 bases, and 0 bases had no gene match. Germline CDR1 reads LGHNA; CDR2 reads YNFKEQ. CDR3 length: 13 residues. The CDR3 DNA reads TGTGCCAGCAGCCCTAGCGGGAGCTACGAGCAGTACTTC. Its protein product is CASSPSGSYEQYF.

The genes are TRBV7-2 and TRBJ1-1; D might be TRBD1 (6 bases). The germline CDR1 and CDR2 sequences are SGHTA and FQGNSA. V was clipped by 9 bases and J by 0 bases, with 14 bases between them. The CDR3 totals 14 residues. CDR3 in amino acids: CASRTASMNTEAFF. The CDR3 coding sequence is TGTGCCAGTAGGACAGCCTCGATGAACACTGAAGCTTTCTTT.

The chain employs TRBV14 and TRBJ2-7; D is ambiguous. Per the germline V gene, CDR1 is SGHDN and CDR2 is FVKESK. This CDR3 comprises 11 residues. Trimming pared 2 bases from V and 5 bases from J, leaving 4 bases between. The CDR3 DNA is TGTGCCAGCAGCCAAACGAACGAGCAGTACTTC. Encoded protein: CASSQTNEQYF.

This clone was detected only once. CDR3: CASSPRDGGTTDTQYF. The CDR3 DNA reads as TGTGCCAGCAGCCCTCGGGACGGGGGGACCACAGATACGCAGTATTTT. The chain is built from TRBV9 and TRBJ2-3; 7 bases align to TRBD2. CDR1 is SGDLS and CDR2 is YYNGEE in the germline V gene. The CDR3 length is 16 residues. The J segment lost 2 bases and the V segment lost 4 bases, leaving 10 bases of the junction unmatched.

For this clone: The sample holds other DNA sequences that translate to the same CDR3. The CDR3 nucleotides read TGTGCCAGCAGTCGAGACAGGAACAATCAGCCCCAGCATTTT. Protein sequence: CASSRDRNNQPQHF. The chain uses TRBV7-2 and TRBJ1-5; D may be TRBD1 (6 bases). Germline assignment: CDR1 SGHTA and CDR2 FQGNSA. V was clipped by 6 bases and J by 3 bases, with 12 bases between them. This CDR3 spans 14 amino acids.

The gene calls are TRBV6-1 and TRBJ2-7; 8 bases map to TRBD2. CDR3 length equals 13 residues. Trimming took 6 bases from V and 2 from J; bases not matched to a gene: 3. Germline CDR1 MNHNS, CDR2 SASEGT. The chain's CDR3 is CASSGGETYEQYF. As DNA, the CDR3 is TGTGCCAGCAGCGGGGGGGAGACCTACGAGCAGTACTTC.

DNA for the CDR3: TGTGCCAGCAGCGGGCCCCCGTACTTC. Amino acids: CASSGPPYF. The chain has TRBV13 and TRBJ2-4, with D unclear. The CDR3 runs to 9 residues. Germline CDR1 and CDR2: PRHDT and FYEKMQ (reference sequence). V was cut by 5 bases and J by 15 bases, with 8 bases left in between.

The chain links TRBV5-8 to TRBJ2-7; TRBD1 is a possible D gene (6 bases). The CDR3 consists of 15 residues. The germline V and J ends were trimmed by 2 bases and 5 bases, with 17 bases remaining between them. CDR1 and CDR2 (germline): SGHTS, YDEGEE. This CDR3 is CASSFANRDIHEQYF. CDR3 DNA sequence: TGTGCCAGCAGCTTTGCGAACAGGGACATCCACGAGCAGTACTTC.

The CDR3 DNA reads as TGCGCCAGCAGCCCTGGTGGTACAGCCCAAGAGACCCAGTACTTC. This translates into CASSPGGTAQETQYF. The chain joins TRBV5-1 to TRBJ2-5; D remains ambiguous. The CDR3 is 15 amino acids. Germline V gene data show CDR1 as SGHRS and CDR2 as YFSETQ. V lost 4 bases, J lost 1 base, and 14 bases lay in between. Together with reference TRBV5-1 and TRBJ2-5, the CDR3 gives the full variable domain: KAGVTQTPRYLIKTRGQQVTLSCSPISGHRSVSWYQQTPGQGLQFLFEYFSETQRNKGNFPGRFSGRQFSNSRSEMNVSTLELGDSALYLCASSPGGTAQETQYFGPGTRLLVL.

A single count supports this clone. This chain links TRBV19 with TRBJ1-1, with D possibly matching TRBD1 (5 bases). This CDR3 has 14 amino acids. Between the trimmed V and J ends, which lost 6 bases and 4 bases, there was a span of 15 bases. In germline, CDR1 is LNHDA, CDR2 SQIVND (reference sequence). DNA for the CDR3: TGTGCCAGTAGCTACCAGGGTTCAGTCACTGAAGCTTTCTTT. Translated, it gives CASSYQGSVTEAFF.

The V call is TRBV6-5, the J call TRBJ1-4; possible D gene TRBD1, 6 bases. The germline gives CDR1 MNHEY, CDR2 SVGAGI. V shed 5 bases and J shed 8 bases, with 15 bases lying between them. There are 14 residues in the CDR3. This CDR3 is CASSPTGSGEKLFF. In nucleotides, the CDR3 is TGTGCCAGCAGTCCCACAGGGTCGGGGGAAAAACTGTTTTTT.